Following are 10 T cell receptor beta chains from one sample sequenced in a study of blood T cell repertoires in COVID-19. Generated by immunoSEQ multiplex PCR, the TCRdb table keeps only in-frame clones and is missing some. Of approximately 260,000 clones listed, roughly 90% are singletons. The sample taken for sequencing was peripheral blood. These receptors were obtained from an older woman with COVID-19, enrolled during active disease.

This chain connects TRBV11-2 to TRBJ1-2, with 9 bases lining up with TRBD1. The CDR3 covers 17 residues. The trim removed 5 bases at V and 2 bases at J, leaving 12 bases unmatched. The germline V gene has CDR1 SGHAT and CDR2 FQNNGV. The CDR3 region has the DNA TGTGCCAGCAGCCTCCTGAGACGGGACAGGGACAACTATGGCTACACCTTC. Amino acids: CASSLLRRDRDNYGYTF.

The chain recombines TRBV14 with TRBJ1-1, with D perhaps TRBD1 (6 bases). Germline lookup yields CDR1 SGHDN and CDR2 FVKESK. V was shortened by 4 bases and J by 5 bases, with 11 bases between the two germline ends. The CDR3 has 13 residues. This CDR3 reads CASSRTRGTEAFF. CDR3 sequence (DNA): TGTGCCAGCAGCCGCACCAGGGGAACTGAAGCTTTCTTT.

This clone was detected once. The chain recombines TRBV5-6 with TRBJ1-2; D is undetermined. The CDR3 spans 12 residues. Trimming pared 0 bases from V and 8 bases from J, leaving 8 bases between. Germline loops: CDR1 SGHDT, CDR2 YYEEEE. CDR3 DNA: TGTGCCAGCAGCTTGGCTGTGAGGGGCTACACCTTC. This encodes CASSLAVRGYTF.

This chain uses TRBV29-1 with TRBJ1-2; 8 positions agree with TRBD1. The V segment lost 1 base and the J segment 4 bases; nucleotides outside the gene matches: 5. Germline CDR1 is SQVTM and CDR2 is ANQGSEA. The CDR3 runs 14 residues. For the CDR3, the DNA is TGCAGCGTTGAAGGGACAGGGAGGGGCTATGGCTACACCTTC. This codes for CSVEGTGRGYGYTF.

CDR3 region: CASSFRGLGNSPLHF. Here the CDR3 DNA reads TGTGCCAGCAGCTTTAGGGGGCTAGGGAATTCACCCCTCCACTTT. The J gene is TRBJ1-6, the V gene TRBV11-2; 7 positions match TRBD1. CDR1 and CDR2 from the germline V gene are SGHAT and FQNNGV. V shed 3 bases, J shed 7 bases, and the junction held 6 bases outside the gene matches. CDR3 size: 15 residues.

Points on this clone: The DNA is left out, because the CDR3 cannot be placed on it with certainty; the CDR3 is given as TCRdb lists it. The rearrangement joins TRBV2 to TRBJ1-1; the table assigns TRBD1, which was not confirmed against the DNA. CDR1 and CDR2 (germline): SNHLY, FYNNEI. A total of 16 residues make up the CDR3, ends included. This CDR3 reads CASSTSLGTGDTEAFF.

This chain uses TRBV3-1 (or the pseudogene TRBV3-2) with TRBJ2-3, with TRBD2 as a possible D gene (6 bases). Trimming pared 1 base from V and 2 bases from J, leaving 10 bases between. The CDR3 has 15 amino acids. The germline V gene has CDR1 LGHDT and CDR2 YNNKEL (reference sequence). The CDR3 DNA is TGTGCCAGCAGCCAAGTTAGCGGCTACACAGATACGCAGTATTTT. This codes for CASSQVSGYTDTQYF.

This chain's CDR3 is CASSPRTGGGGVQYF. The CDR3 DNA is TGTGCCAGCAGCCCCCGGACAGGGGGCGGCGGTGTGCAGTACTTC. This chain uses TRBV7-2 with TRBJ2-7, with 11 bases lining up with TRBD1. This CDR3 spans 15 amino acids. V shed 5 bases and J 9 bases; nucleotides not matched to a gene: 12. The V gene's germline CDR1 is SGHTA and CDR2 FQGNSA.

This chain connects TRBV3-1 (or the pseudogene TRBV3-2) to TRBJ1-1, with D unclear. The CDR3 extends over 13 amino acids. CDR1 LGHDT and CDR2 YNNKEL come from the germline V gene (reference sequence). Trimming removed 3 bases at V and 5 bases at J, with 10 bases between. CDR3 sequence reads: CASSQIQFTEAFF. The CDR3 DNA reads TGTGCCAGCAGCCAGATACAGTTTACTGAAGCTTTCTTT.

The chain employs TRBV19 and TRBJ1-5; a weak D match, TRBD1 (5 bases). The CDR3 length is 16 residues. V was pared by 7 bases and J by 0 bases, with 16 bases between. Germline loops: CDR1 LNHDA, CDR2 SQIVND (reference sequence). CDR3 residues: CASTLGGDYSNQPQHF. CDR3 nucleotides: TGTGCCAGTACCCTAGGAGGGGACTATAGCAATCAGCCCCAGCATTTT.